Listed below are T cell receptor beta chains from one sample, sequenced in a study of T cells of healthy individuals. Via MiXCR, TCRdb re-called the 5' RACE reads, giving one row per CDR3 protein. This table has about 40,000 distinct CDR3 sequences, approximately 5% appearing once. All receptors come from a human donor in good health. CDR3s include the opening cysteine and the closing phenylalanine or tryptophan. D genes are given only for firm matches. Rows may omit the clone size; those that give it use once, few, many or a size class.

D gene	clone size	V gene	CDR3 length	J gene	CDR3 protein	CDR3 DNA
.	many	TRBV7-9	12	TRBJ2-3	CASSLPGDTQYF	TGTGCCAGCAGCTTACCGGGCGATACGCAGTATTTT
TRBD2	many	TRBV6-4	15	TRBJ2-1	CASSNGTSGYNEQFF	TGTGCCAGCAGTAATGGGACTAGCGGATACAATGAGCAGTTCTTC
TRBD2	many	TRBV5-1	14	TRBJ2-7	CASSLGLASYEQYF	TGCGCCAGCAGCCTGGGACTAGCATCCTACGAGCAGTACTTC
.	.	TRBV11-3	13	TRBJ1-2	CASSSATAYGYTF	TGTGCCAGCAGCTCCGCGACAGCCTATGGCTACACCTTC
.	many	TRBV20-1	16	TRBJ2-1	CSAERAAGPSYNEQFF	TGCAGTGCGGAACGGGCAGCGGGCCCTTCCTACAATGAGCAGTTCTTC
TRBD2	many	TRBV2	15	TRBJ2-1	CASSATSGAYNEQFF	TGTGCCAGCAGTGCTACTAGCGGGGCTTACAATGAGCAGTTCTTC
TRBD2	many	TRBV6-5	16	TRBJ2-1	CASSPQLAGGLWEQFF	TGTGCCAGCAGCCCTCAACTAGCGGGGGGGCTATGGGAGCAGTTCTTC
.	many	TRBV3-1	12	TRBJ2-1	CASSQGLWYKFF	TGTGCCAGCAGCCAGGGGCTTTGGTATAAGTTCTTC
.	many	TRBV7-9	16	TRBJ1-3	CASSDSQNAAGNTIYF	TGTGCCAGCAGCGATAGCCAGAACGCGGCTGGAAACACCATATATTTT
TRBD1	medium-sized	TRBV29-1	15	TRBJ1-4	CSVGDRGNVNEKLFF	TGCAGCGTTGGGGACAGGGGAAACGTGAATGAAAAACTGTTTTTT
.	few	TRBV6-1	13	TRBJ2-7	CARQPGPHYEQYF	TGTGCCCGCCAACCGGGACCCCACTACGAGCAGTACTTC
.	many	TRBV7-9	13	TRBJ1-1	CASSRAPPGEAFF	TGTGCCAGCAGCCGAGCCCCCCCAGGGGAAGCTTTCTTT
.	few	TRBV3-1	13	TRBJ2-1	CASSQEYGNEQFF	TGTGCCAGCAGCCAAGAGTACGGCAATGAGCAGTTCTTC
.	many	TRBV5-1	13	TRBJ2-5	CASSLPGGETQYF	TGCGCCAGCAGCTTGCCCGGGGGTGAGACCCAGTACTTC
TRBD2	many	TRBV29-1	12	TRBJ2-7	CSVATSGYEQYF	TGCAGCGTCGCGACTAGCGGTTACGAGCAGTACTTC
.	many	TRBV5-1	15	TRBJ1-5	CASSLGGRSNQPQHF	TGCGCCAGCAGCTTGGGCGGGCGCAGCAATCAGCCCCAGCATTTT
.	many	TRBV10-1	13	TRBJ2-1	CASSPPVGNEQFF	TGCGCCAGCAGTCCCCCCGTCGGGAATGAGCAGTTCTTC
.	.	TRBV5-1	14	TRBJ1-1	CASTPGPTNTEAFF	TGCGCCAGCACCCCGGGACCGACCAACACTGAAGCTTTCTTT
.	few	TRBV24-1	13	TRBJ2-5	CATGLGVEETQYF	TGTGCCACCGGTCTCGGGGTCGAAGAGACCCAGTACTTC
.	many	TRBV7-2	15	TRBJ2-7	CASSLGGSTSYEQYF	TGTGCCAGCAGCTTAGGCGGGTCGACCTCCTACGAGCAGTACTTC
TRBD2	many	TRBV19	14	TRBJ2-7	CASSLAGDIREQYF	TGTGCCAGTTCCCTAGCGGGAGATATTCGCGAGCAGTACTTC
.	many	TRBV12-3/TRBV12-4	15	TRBJ1-2	CASSQGRPLGNGYTF	TGTGCCAGCAGTCAAGGCAGGCCGCTAGGGAATGGCTACACCTTC
.	.	TRBV3-1	20	TRBJ2-2	CASSQEGPGVGIEDTGELFF	TGTGCCAGCAGCCAAGAAGGGCCAGGGGTGGGAATTGAGGACACCGGGGAGCTGTTTTTT
TRBD2	many	TRBV2	15	TRBJ2-7	CAFKRVAGVGHEQYF	TGTGCCTTTAAGCGAGTAGCGGGAGTGGGTCATGAGCAGTACTTC
TRBD2	many	TRBV12-3/TRBV12-4	15	TRBJ2-7	CASSSTLADSYEQYF	TGTGCCAGCAGCTCAACACTAGCGGACTCCTACGAGCAGTACTTC
.	many	TRBV12-3/TRBV12-4	13	TRBJ2-1	CASRERTYNEQFF	TGTGCCAGCCGCGAGCGGACCTACAATGAGCAGTTCTTC
.	many	TRBV30	13	TRBJ1-2	CAWSIRTVDGYTF	TGTGCCTGGAGTATCAGGACAGTGGATGGCTACACCTTC
.	.	TRBV3-1	16	TRBJ2-1	CDSSVTRLYSYNEQFF	TGTGACAGCAGCGTTACACGACTATACTCCTACAATGAGCAGTTCTTC
.	many	TRBV30	15	TRBJ2-5	CAWSNGRAPQETQYF	TGTGCCTGGAGTAATGGCAGAGCCCCCCAAGAGACCCAGTACTTC
.	.	TRBV6-2/TRBV6-3	14	TRBJ2-5	CASSSTELQETQYF	TGTGCCAGCAGCTCAACAGAGCTACAAGAGACCCAGTACTTC
.	few	TRBV28	13	TRBJ1-5	CASSTHSNQPQHF	TGTGCCAGCAGCACACATAGCAATCAGCCCCAGCATTTT
TRBD2	many	TRBV5-4	16	TRBJ2-1	CASSPRLAEANNEQFF	TGTGCCAGCAGCCCCCGACTAGCGGAGGCGAACAATGAGCAGTTCTTC
.	many	TRBV6-2/TRBV6-3	15	TRBJ1-5	CASSLQTGSNQPQHF	TGTGCCAGCAGTCTACAGACAGGCAGCAATCAGCCCCAGCATTTT
.	.	TRBV7-9	14	TRBJ1-5	CASSFGDHNQPQHF	TGTGCCAGCAGTTTCGGGGACCACAATCAGCCCCAGCATTTT
.	.	TRBV7-8	14	TRBJ1-1	CASSFSGVPTEAFF	TGTGCCAGCAGCTTTTCCGGGGTGCCCACTGAAGCTTTCTTT
.	.	TRBV5-1	15	TRBJ1-1	CASSLGGQVNTEAFF	TGCGCCAGCAGCTTGGGGGGGCAAGTGAACACTGAAGCTTTCTTT
.	many	TRBV29-1	14	TRBJ1-1	CSVAAASLNTEAFF	TGCAGCGTCGCTGCGGCTAGCTTGAACACTGAAGCTTTCTTT
TRBD1	many	TRBV11-2	18	TRBJ1-1	CASSLLLGQGRKNTEAFF	TGTGCCAGCAGCCTACTACTGGGACAGGGAAGGAAGAACACTGAAGCTTTCTTT
.	many	TRBV11-2	10	TRBJ2-3	CASSRDTQYF	TGTGCCAGCAGCAGAGATACGCAGTATTTT
.	few	TRBV7-8	14	TRBJ2-7	CASSSARAGYEQYF	TGTGCCAGCAGCTCCGCTAGGGCGGGGTACGAGCAGTACTTC
.	many	TRBV28	13	TRBJ1-2	CASSRDGIYGYTF	TGTGCCAGCAGCCGGGACGGGATCTATGGCTACACCTTC
TRBD2	few	TRBV4-3	14	TRBJ2-3	CASSGGRDADTQYF	TGCGCCAGCAGCGGCGGGAGAGACGCAGATACGCAGTATTTT
.	.	TRBV12-3/TRBV12-4	18	TRBJ2-1	CASRPQNPRRTPTMSQFF	TGTGCCAGCAGACCCCAAAACCCGAGACGCACTCCCACAATGAGCCAGTTCTTC
.	.	TRBV6-1	15	TRBJ2-7	CASTRTGRFTLEQYF	TGTGCCAGCACAAGAACAGGGAGGTTCACCCTCGAGCAGTACTTC
.	many	TRBV2	14	TRBJ2-7	CASRILEGTYEQYF	TGTGCCAGCAGGATCCTGGAGGGCACCTACGAGCAGTACTTC
.	few	TRBV18	17	TRBJ1-3	CASSTGAEYFSGNTIYF	TGTGCCAGCTCCACTGGGGCCGAATACTTCTCTGGAAACACCATATATTTT
.	many	TRBV29-1	14	TRBJ1-1	CSVETNREGTEAFF	TGCAGCGTAGAGACCAACAGGGAGGGCACTGAAGCTTTCTTT
.	.	TRBV10-3	16	TRBJ2-1	CAISDFREHFHNEQFF	TGTGCCATCAGTGACTTCCGGGAACACTTCCACAATGAGCAGTTCTTC
.	many	TRBV20-1	14	TRBJ2-4	CSAPLDASKNIQYF	TGCAGTGCTCCCCTCGACGCTAGCAAAAACATTCAGTACTTC
TRBD1	.	TRBV11-2	17	TRBJ1-1	CASRNPTGAGGSTEAFF	TGTGCCAGCAGAAACCCGACAGGGGCCGGAGGAAGCACTGAAGCTTTCTTT